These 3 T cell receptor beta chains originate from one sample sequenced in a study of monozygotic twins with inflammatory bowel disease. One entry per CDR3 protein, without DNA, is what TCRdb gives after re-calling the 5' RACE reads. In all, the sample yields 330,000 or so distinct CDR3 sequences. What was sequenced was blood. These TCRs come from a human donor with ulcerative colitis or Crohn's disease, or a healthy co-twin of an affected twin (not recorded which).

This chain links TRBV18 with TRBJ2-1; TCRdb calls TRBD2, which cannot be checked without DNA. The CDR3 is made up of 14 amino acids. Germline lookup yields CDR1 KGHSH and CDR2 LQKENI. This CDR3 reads CASSPPGLYNEQFF.

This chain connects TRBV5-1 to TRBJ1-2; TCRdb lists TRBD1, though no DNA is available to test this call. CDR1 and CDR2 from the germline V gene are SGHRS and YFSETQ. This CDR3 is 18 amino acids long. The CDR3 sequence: CASSLGQYPGTGNYGYTF.

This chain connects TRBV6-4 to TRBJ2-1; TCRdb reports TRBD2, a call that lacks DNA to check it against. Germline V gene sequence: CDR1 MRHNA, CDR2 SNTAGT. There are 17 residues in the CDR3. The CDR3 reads CASSDSLAGVLYNEQFF.